This T cell receptor beta chain came from a study of blood T cells in healthy people across ages. Primed by a sample-barcoded 5' primer and a J-beta primer mix, a second PCR proceeded for about 6 to 12 cycles. Every cDNA molecule carried a tag from a template-switch adaptor bearing 12 random nucleotides. TCRdb processed the 5' RACE reads anew with MiXCR; each CDR3 protein has one entry. The table lists about 580,000 distinct CDR3 sequences, under 55% of them singletons, with roughly 25% in the top ten. The CDR3 is 16 residues long. Germline V CDR1 and CDR2: MNHEY, SVGAGI. Trimming pared 2 bases from V and 0 bases from J, leaving 11 bases between. For every donor, a draw yielded ten milliliters of peripheral blood. Samples each yielded at least 6 micrograms of total RNA.

This receptor was identified in an elderly man in good health. The chain is built from TRBV6-5 and TRBJ2-1, with D uncertain. Sequenced: blood. The DNA of the CDR3 is TGTGCCAGCAGTTACCCCGACGGTAGCTCCTACAATGAGCAGTTCTTC. As protein: CASSYPDGSSYNEQFF.